These T cell receptor beta chains were read from a single sample in a study of T cells after yellow fever vaccination. MiXCR, applied by TCRdb to the 5' RACE reads, yields one record per CDR3 protein. In the table there are about 320,000 distinct CDR3 sequences, approximately 13% of which are singletons. Sequenced here: CD4+ T cells sorted from PBMCs, sampled 15 days after the yellow fever booster vaccination. These TCRs come from a man younger than 30 who received the YFV17D yellow fever vaccine. CDR3s include the opening cysteine and the closing phenylalanine or tryptophan. A D gene is named only where the DNA matches it firmly. Some rows mark clone size as missing; the rest say once, few, many or name a class of expanded clone.

d_call clone_size j_call v_call cdr3_nt cdr3_aa
. . TRBJ1-1 TRBV3-1 TGTGCCAGCAGCCAACGGTACGGACAGATGAACACTGAAGCTTTCTTT CASSQRYGQMNTEAFF
. . TRBJ1-2 TRBV5-1 TGCGCCAGCAGGCCTGACCAGGGCTCCGGCTACACCTTC CASRPDQGSGYTF
. . TRBJ1-3 TRBV4-2 TGTGCCAGCAGCCAAGCCAGGGTCTCTGGAAACACCATATATTTT CASSQARVSGNTIYF
. few TRBJ2-7 TRBV2 TGTGCCAGCACCCTCAGGTACCCGACCTACGAGCAGTACTTC CASTLRYPTYEQYF
TRBD2 many TRBJ2-1 TRBV10-3 TGTGCCATCAGTAGCGGGGGGCGGGATGAGCAGTTCTTC CAISSGGRDEQFF
. few TRBJ2-5 TRBV7-2 TGTGCCAGCAGCTTAGCGCCCCACCAAGAGACCCAGTACTTC CASSLAPHQETQYF
TRBD1 few TRBJ1-5 TRBV19 TGTGCCAGTAGCCGGGACAGGGTCGGTCAGCCCCAGCATTTT CASSRDRVGQPQHF
TRBD1 . TRBJ1-2 TRBV29-1 TGCAGCGTGGGGACAGACAACTATGGCTACACCTTC CSVGTDNYGYTF
. . TRBJ1-5 TRBV6-2/TRBV6-3 TGTGCCAGCGGAGGCTTGTCACAGGGTAGGAGGCAGCCCCAGCATTTT CASGGLSQGRRQPQHF
. . TRBJ1-2 TRBV20-1 TGCAGTGCTAGAGCAGACAGGCGTGCTAACTATGGCTACACCTTC CSARADRRANYGYTF
. few TRBJ2-3 TRBV5-1 TGCGCCAGCAGCTTGACTCCCGTGGGACAAGGTACGCAGTATTTT CASSLTPVGQGTQYF